A single sample is the source of the 25 T cell receptor beta chains below, sequenced in a study of T cells in Graves' hyperthyroidism and ophthalmopathy. From RNA transcripts, TCR beta CDR3 regions were amplified. With the HTBI primer set, the TCR CDR3 went through a first round of RT-PCR. From the multiplex PCR reads, TCRdb called clonotypes with MiXCR, one entry per CDR3 protein. The sample carries roughly 250,000 distinct CDR3 sequences, about 20% recorded once. Sequencing was done on a sample of blood. Receptors were obtained from a man aged 25 to 45 with Graves' ophthalmopathy.

There are a few counts of this clonotype. The chain links TRBV7-6 to TRBJ2-1; 15 nucleotides align to TRBD2. The junction had 6 bases not matched to a gene; V was cut back by 5 bases and J by 4 bases. Per germline, CDR1 SGHVS and CDR2 FNYEAQ. CDR3 length: 17 residues. This chain's CDR3 is CASSDWTSGRVYNEQFF. The CDR3 DNA sequence: TGTGCCAGCAGCGACTGGACTAGCGGGAGGGTATACAATGAGCAGTTCTTC.

This clonotype has ten or more counts. This sequence joins TRBV3-1 and TRBJ2-1; TRBD2 aligns across 12 bases. The CDR3 is made up of 16 amino acids. Germline V lookup: CDR1 LGHDT, CDR2 YNNKEL (reference sequence). Trimming took 4 bases from V and 7 from J; bases not matched to a gene: 8. CDR3 region: CASSLSLAGGANEQFF. The CDR3 DNA is TGTGCCAGCAGCCTTTCTCTAGCGGGAGGGGCGAATGAGCAGTTCTTC.

V and J are TRBV11-3 and TRBJ2-3; the match to TRBD1 covers 7 bases. The CDR3 sequence is 14 residues long. With 5 bases clipped from V and 6 bases from J, the junction kept 8 bases outside the gene matches. CDR1 and CDR2 from the germline V gene are SGHNT and YENEEA. Here the CDR3 reads CASSQGVSGDTQYF. CDR3 DNA: TGTGCCAGCAGCCAGGGGGTTTCAGGGGATACGCAGTATTTT.

This clonotype has ten or more counts. CDR3 loop: CASSLRSQVETQYF. The DNA for the CDR3 is TGTGCCAGCAGCTTAAGGTCCCAGGTGGAGACCCAGTACTTC. V usage is TRBV7-9 and J usage is TRBJ2-5; D ambiguous. The V end was cut by 2 bases, the J end by 5 bases, with 12 bases between. This CDR3 region has 14 residues. Per the germline V gene, CDR1 is SEHNR and CDR2 is FQNEAQ (reference sequence).

This clonotype was found a few times. The rearrangement uses TRBV6-1 and TRBJ2-7; D is possibly TRBD2 (6 bases). Trimming took off 6 bases at V and 5 bases at J, with 20 bases between the two ends. There are 15 residues in the CDR3. Germline V gene data show CDR1 as MNHNS and CDR2 as SASEGT. The CDR3: CASSDWGGTENEQYF. CDR3 DNA sequence: TGTGCCAGCAGCGACTGGGGCGGGACGGAGAACGAGCAGTACTTC.

The sample holds many counts of this clonotype. The chain combines TRBV28 with TRBJ2-3; D is unresolved. There are 13 residues in the CDR3. V lost 6 bases and J lost 2, with 9 bases in between. Germline V CDR1 and CDR2: MDHEN, SYDVKM. Written as DNA, the CDR3 is TGTGCCAGCAGAGCCCAGCCCACAGATACGCAGTATTTT. Amino acid sequence: CASRAQPTDTQYF. Together with reference TRBV28 and TRBJ2-3, the CDR3 gives the full variable domain: DVKVTQSSRYLVKRTGEKVFLECVQDMDHENMFWYRQDPGLGLRLIYFSYDVKMKEKGDIPEGYSVSREKKERFSLILESASTNQTSMYLCASRAQPTDTQYFGPGTRLTVL.

J is TRBJ1-5 and V is TRBV12-3 or TRBV12-4; D is undetermined. V lost 8 bases, J lost 8 bases, and 4 bases lay in between. The CDR3 consists of 9 residues. The CDR3 reads CASGKPQHF. The CDR3 nucleotides read TGTGCCAGCGGGAAGCCCCAGCATTTT.

The gene calls are TRBV25-1 and TRBJ1-5, with 9 bases fitting TRBD1. With 4 bases clipped from V and 6 bases from J, the junction kept 7 bases outside the gene matches. CDR1 MGHDK and CDR2 SYGVNS come from the germline V gene. There are 15 residues in the CDR3. CDR3 in amino acids: CASSALGTGTQPQHF. The CDR3 bases are TGTGCCAGCAGTGCCCTCGGGACAGGGACTCAGCCCCAGCATTTT.

This clonotype was detected ten times or more. The V gene is TRBV2, the J gene TRBJ2-5; 11 bases are a match to TRBD2. Germline values: CDR1 SNHLY, CDR2 FYNNEI. The CDR3 is 15 amino acids. J was trimmed by 4 bases and V by 7 bases; bases with no gene match: 8. CDR3 sequence: CASILHTSGRETQYF. The CDR3 nucleotides are TGTGCCAGCATTTTACATACTAGCGGGAGAGAGACCCAGTACTTC.

The V gene is TRBV14, the J gene TRBJ2-2; D is perhaps TRBD1 (6 bases). Trimming removed 5 bases from V and 1 base from J, with 14 bases in between. From germline, CDR1 is SGHDN and CDR2 FVKESK. This CDR3 has 16 amino acids. The DNA of the CDR3 is TGTGCCAGCAGCGTTACGACAGGCCTGAACACCGGGGAGCTGTTTTTT. As protein: CASSVTTGLNTGELFF.

The chain combines TRBV2 with TRBJ1-5; D perhaps matches TRBD1 (5 bases). The CDR3 runs 13 residues. V lost 3 bases, J lost 6 bases, and 9 bases lay in between. Germline CDR1 SNHLY, CDR2 FYNNEI. CDR3 residues: CASSDSGGQPQHF. CDR3 DNA: TGTGCCAGCAGTGACTCTGGGGGTCAGCCCCAGCATTTT.

This clonotype was observed a handful of times. V gene TRBV20-1 combines with J gene TRBJ2-2, with 9 bases aligning to TRBD2. This CDR3 has 13 amino acids. Unmatched junction bases numbered 4, after V lost 5 bases and J lost 6 bases. Germline CDR1 is DFQATT and CDR2 is SNEGSKA (reference sequence). Here the CDR3 DNA reads TGCAGTGCTTATAGCGGGAGATCCGGGGAGCTGTTTTTT. Its protein product is CSAYSGRSGELFF.

The V and J genes are TRBV7-9 and TRBJ2-5; no firm D call. Germline assignment: CDR1 SEHNR and CDR2 FQNEAQ (reference sequence). V lost 1 base and J lost 7, with 10 bases in between. The CDR3 runs 13 residues. The CDR3 region has the DNA TGTGCCAGCAGCTTAGGGACCTCGGGGACCCAGTACTTC. This sequence encodes CASSLGTSGTQYF.

This clonotype turned up a few times. The chain links TRBV5-1 to TRBJ1-2, with TRBD1 matching 7 bases. V lost 6 bases to trimming and J lost 2 bases; unmatched junction nucleotides: 7. From germline, CDR1 is SGHRS and CDR2 YFSETQ. The CDR3 is 14 residues long. Here the CDR3 DNA reads TGCGCCAGCAATAAGGGGACAGCCAACTATGGCTACACCTTC. Protein product: CASNKGTANYGYTF.

This clonotype appeared a few times. The genes are TRBV6-1 and TRBJ1-5; D unresolved. V lost 6 bases, J lost 3 bases, and 9 bases lay in between. CDR3 size: 13 residues. Germline V gene sequence: CDR1 MNHNS, CDR2 SASEGT. CDR3: CASSSDPNQPQHF. CDR3 DNA: TGTGCCAGCAGCAGCGATCCCAATCAGCCCCAGCATTTT.

This clonotype was counted at least ten times. The CDR3: CASRGSRQNTDTQYF. In nucleotides, the CDR3 is TGTGCCAGCAGGGGGTCCCGACAGAACACAGATACGCAGTATTTT. This chain joins TRBV2 and TRBJ2-3; D possibly corresponds to TRBD1 (5 bases). This CDR3 contains 15 residues. CDR1 and CDR2 from the germline V gene are SNHLY and FYNNEI. Between the trimmed V and J ends, which lost 6 bases and 2 bases, there was a span of 15 bases.

The chain combines TRBV6-1 with TRBJ1-2, with 8 positions matching TRBD1. J gave up 6 bases and V 7 bases, and 4 bases lay outside the gene matches. The CDR3 loop spans 12 amino acids. The V gene's germline CDR1 is MNHNS and CDR2 SASEGT. The CDR3 nucleotides are TGTGCCAGCACCCGGACAGGGAATGGCTACACCTTC. Amino acid sequence: CASTRTGNGYTF.

This sequence joins TRBV11-2 and TRBJ2-5, with D possibly called TRBD1 or TRBD2 (5 bases each). The V end was cut by 0 bases, the J end by 4 bases, with 15 bases between. The V gene's germline CDR1 is SGHAT and CDR2 FQNNGV. The CDR3 totals 16 residues. CDR3 residues: CASSLEARGVRETQYF. CDR3 bases: TGTGCCAGCAGCTTAGAAGCGAGGGGCGTGCGAGAGACCCAGTACTTC.

The chain employs TRBV6-1 and TRBJ2-7; 8 positions agree with TRBD2. CDR1 and CDR2 (germline): MNHNS, SASEGT. J was trimmed by 7 bases and V by 10 bases; bases with no gene match: 15. This CDR3 is built from 14 residues. CDR3 amino acids: CATRGREGLREQYF. The CDR3 coding sequence is TGTGCCACCCGTGGTCGGGAGGGCCTCCGGGAGCAGTACTTC.

This rearrangement joins TRBV28 to TRBJ2-5, with a tentative D call TRBD2 (5 bases). Trimming removed 4 bases from V and 6 bases from J, with 15 bases in between. This CDR3 comprises 14 residues. Per the germline V gene, CDR1 is MDHEN and CDR2 is SYDVKM. The CDR3 sequence: CASSSNRGGKTQYF. The CDR3 DNA reads as TGTGCCAGCAGTTCCAATCGGGGTGGAAAGACCCAGTACTTC.

At least ten counts were recorded for this clonotype. The rearrangement joins TRBV5-1 to TRBJ2-1, with 7 bases identical to TRBD2. The ends lost 4 bases at V and 0 bases at J; junction bases unmatched: 7. Per germline, CDR1 SGHRS and CDR2 YFSETQ. The length of the CDR3 is 16 residues. CDR3 protein: CASSGGSGGSYNEQFF. The CDR3 DNA sequence: TGCGCCAGCAGCGGCGGGAGCGGTGGCTCCTACAATGAGCAGTTCTTC.

This clonotype was seen at least ten times. The gene calls are TRBV6-2 or TRBV6-3 and TRBJ1-1, with unresolved D. The germline V and J ends were trimmed by 2 bases and 4 bases, with 14 bases remaining between them. The CDR3 runs to 15 residues. Germline CDR1 is MNHEY and CDR2 is SVGEGT. The CDR3 DNA reads TGTGCCAGCAGTTACGGAGCACTGGCTTCCACTGAAGCTTTCTTT. It encodes CASSYGALASTEAFF.

The chain combines TRBV29-1 with TRBJ2-1; 10 bases match TRBD2. The CDR3 spans 14 residues. The germline V gene has CDR1 SQVTM and CDR2 ANQGSEA. The V and J ends lost 5 bases and 7 bases, in that order; junction bases with no gene match: 8. CDR3 nucleotide sequence: TGCAGCGTTAGCTCCGGGACTAGCGCGAATGAGCAGTTCTTC. Translated, it gives CSVSSGTSANEQFF.

This clonotype was seen a few times. V usage is TRBV12-3 or TRBV12-4 and J usage is TRBJ2-2; D possibly uses TRBD1 or TRBD2 (5 bases each). There are 16 residues in the CDR3. Between the trimmed V and J ends, which lost 3 bases and 4 bases, there was a span of 15 bases. The CDR3 spells CASSFGGDRGTGELFF. CDR3 coding DNA: TGTGCCAGCAGTTTTGGGGGAGATCGGGGCACCGGGGAGCTGTTTTTT.

CDR3 in amino acids: CASSYLDRVEGYTF. The CDR3 DNA reads as TGTGCCAGCAGTTATTTAGACAGGGTAGAGGGCTACACCTTC. This chain uses TRBV6-9 with TRBJ1-2, with TRBD1 identical over 7 bases. Germline lookup yields CDR1 MNHGY and CDR2 SVAAGI. CDR3 length: 14 residues. Trimming cost V 1 base and J 8 bases; bases outside gene matches: 7.